What follows are 18 T cell receptor beta chains derived from one specimen sequenced in a study of molecular identifiers for immune sequencing clone quantification. MiXCR, applied by TCRdb to the PCR reads, yields one record per CDR3 protein. The sample holds roughly 630,000 distinct CDR3 sequences, about 25% seen once. Sample: naive CD8+ T cells from blood, with Jurkat cell RNA spiked in. Subset defined: FACS-sorted CD8+CD4-CCR7+CD45RA+ naive T cells. The receptors originated from a human donor in good health. Some libraries in this study had Jurkat cell RNA spiked in.

Here the CDR3 reads CASSQEAANSYEQYF. DNA for the CDR3: TGCGCCAGCAGCCAAGAGGCCGCAAACTCCTACGAGCAGTACTTC. V gene TRBV4-1 combines with J gene TRBJ2-7; no clear D gene. The CDR3 contains 15 residues. The germline V and J ends were trimmed by 0 bases and 0 bases, with 9 bases remaining between them. The germline gives CDR1 MGHRA, CDR2 YSYEKL.

As concerns this clonotype: One base away lies a much larger clone, so this may be a sequencing read error. V and J are TRBV7-9 and TRBJ1-1; D call uncertain. The length of the CDR3 is 13 residues. From germline, CDR1 is SEHNR and CDR2 FQNEAQ (reference sequence). Written as DNA, the CDR3 is TGTGCCAGCAGCTTAGGCTGGGCCACTGAAGTTTTCTTT. This gives the protein CASSLGWATEVFF.

On this clonotype: A much more abundant neighbour one base away suggests this may be a read error. CDR3 bases: TGCTCCAGCAGTGAGTCTTACACTAGCACAGATACGCAGTATTTT. It codes for CSSSESYTSTDTQYF. The V call is TRBV10-2, the J call TRBJ2-3; no definite D call. From germline, CDR1 is WSHSY and CDR2 SAAADI. The CDR3 runs to 15 residues.

This clonotype was observed many times. This chain uses TRBV12-3 or TRBV12-4 with TRBJ2-6, with D possibly TRBD2 on 5 matching bases. Trimming stripped 4 bases from V and 3 bases from J, with 10 bases between. The CDR3 covers 15 residues. CDR3 DNA sequence: TGTGCCAGCAGTTCGGGGAGCTTTGGGGCCAACGTCCTGACTTTC. Its translation: CASSSGSFGANVLTF.

The chain recombines TRBV6-5 with TRBJ2-5; 7 bases agree with TRBD2. The germline V gene encodes CDR1 MNHEY and CDR2 SVGAGI. Losses at the gene ends were 8 bases for V and 1 base for J; bases not matched to a gene: 19. The CDR3 sequence is 18 residues long. The CDR3 sequence is CASGEASPWEGGQETQYF. The CDR3 nucleotides are TGTGCCAGCGGAGAGGCGAGTCCGTGGGAGGGAGGCCAAGAGACCCAGTACTTC.

Note on this clonotype: One end of the junction fails to match germline, which may point to a read error. The gene calls are TRBV7-6 and TRBJ1-5, with a weak D call TRBD1 (6 bases). Germline-derived CDR1 and CDR2 are SGHVS and FNYEAQ. The CDR3 is made up of 17 amino acids. In DNA, the CDR3 is TGTGCCTGCAGCTTAAACAGGTGGAAGGGGGGCAATCAGCCCCAGCATTTT. Amino acid sequence: CACSLNRWKGGNQPQHF.

The chain employs TRBV7-9 and TRBJ1-1; D might be TRBD1 (6 bases). CDR3 length: 17 amino acids. CDR1 and CDR2 from the germline V gene are SEHNR and FQNEAQ (reference sequence). Trimming removed 4 bases from V and 4 bases from J, with 22 bases in between. The CDR3 loop is CASSSLRGAGAGTEAFF. CDR3 in DNA: TGTGCCAGCAGCTCCCTTAGGGGGGCTGGGGCGGGCACTGAAGCTTTCTTT.

This clonotype appeared a few times. V and J are TRBV4-1 and TRBJ2-7; maybe TRBD2 (6 bases). Germline values: CDR1 MGHRA, CDR2 YSYEKL. This CDR3 is 18 amino acids long. V shed 5 bases and J shed 3 bases, with 26 bases lying between them. The CDR3 coding sequence is TGCGCCAGCAGCTATCAGTTCGGCGGGATAGGGTTAAGCTACGAGCAGTACTTC. Translation gives CASSYQFGGIGLSYEQYF.

Worth noting for this clonotype: This may be a read error, as it is one base from a much larger clone. The chain joins TRBV3-1 to TRBJ2-5, with TRBD2 as a possible D gene (5 bases). The germline V and J ends were trimmed by 3 bases and 9 bases, with 11 bases remaining between them. Germline CDR1 and CDR2: LGHDT and YNNKEL (reference sequence). CDR3 length equals 12 residues. The CDR3, as DNA: TGTGCCAGCAGCCAGGAGACGGAGGCCCAGTACTTC. Protein: CASSQETEAQYF.

As for this clonotype: A much more abundant neighbour one base away suggests this may be a read error. V usage is TRBV12-3 or TRBV12-4 and J usage is TRBJ1-2, with unresolved D. The CDR3 is made up of 11 amino acids. The CDR3, as DNA: TGTGCCGGCAGTCTAGGGATTCGCTACACCTTC. It translates to CAGSLGIRYTF.

This clonotype was found many times. J is TRBJ1-5 and V is TRBV6-2 or TRBV6-3; D uncertain. The CDR3 consists of 13 residues. From germline, CDR1 is MNHEY and CDR2 SVGEGT. Trimming removed 9 bases from V and 5 bases from J, with 14 bases in between. CDR3 region: CASLGPFDQPQHF. The CDR3 DNA reads as TGTGCCAGTCTGGGCCCTTTCGATCAGCCCCAGCATTTT.

About this clonotype itself: This may be a read error: a much more frequent sequence differs by one nucleotide. The chain joins TRBV4-3 to TRBJ1-1; 8 bases align to TRBD1. The V segment lost 3 bases and the J segment 4 bases; nucleotides outside the gene matches: 7. The CDR3 extends over 15 amino acids. CDR1 is LGHNA and CDR2 is YSLEER in the germline V gene. For the CDR3, the DNA is TGCGCCAGCAGCCAGCGACAGGGGTTTAGCACTGAAGCTTTCTTT. Protein: CASSQRQGFSTEAFF.

In the case of this clonotype: It is likely a read error, because the conserved phenylalanine at the end of the CDR3 is missing. V and J are TRBV7-9 and TRBJ2-7; weak D call: TRBD1 (6 bases). This CDR3 contains 12 residues. CDR1 is SEHNR, CDR2 FQNEAQ, per germline (reference sequence). The V end lost 5 bases, the J end lost 5 bases, and 10 bases lay between the germline ends. The CDR3 sequence: CASSGTSDEQYL. CDR3 coding DNA: TGTGCCAGCAGCGGGACATCCGACGAGCAGTACCTC.

J is TRBJ2-1 and V is TRBV19; 7 bases align to TRBD1. V was clipped by 4 bases and J by 5 bases; unmatched bases: 11. The CDR3 runs to 16 residues. The V gene's germline CDR1 is LNHDA and CDR2 SQIVND (reference sequence). CDR3 amino acids: CASSTPTGALDNEQFF. The DNA for the CDR3 is TGTGCCAGTAGTACCCCCACAGGGGCCCTTGACAATGAGCAGTTCTTC.

The chain is built from TRBV6-5 and TRBJ1-1, with unresolved D. V was clipped by 2 bases and J by 1 base, with 8 bases between them. The CDR3 is made up of 14 amino acids. CDR1 is MNHEY, CDR2 SVGAGI, per germline. DNA of the CDR3: TGTGCCAGCAGTTACGGCAGGCGGAACACTGAAGCTTTCTTT. Encoded protein: CASSYGRRNTEAFF.

This clonotype was detected ten times or more. The rearrangement uses TRBV29-1 and TRBJ1-1; 8 positions match TRBD1. This CDR3 region has 14 residues. After removal of 3 bases from V and 4 bases from J, the junction contained 7 bases not matched to a gene. Germline loops: CDR1 SQVTM, CDR2 ANQGSEA. The CDR3 DNA is TGCAGCGTTGATGGGACAGACAGGGGCACTGAAGCTTTCTTT. It yields the protein CSVDGTDRGTEAFF.

Concerning this clonotype itself: The junction and the germline gene differ at one end; a read error may be behind it. The chain joins TRBV2 to TRBJ2-2; D tentatively fits TRBD1 or TRBD2 (5 bases each). In germline, CDR1 is SNHLY, CDR2 FYNNEI. This CDR3 is built from 12 residues. The CDR3 region is CASIQDTGELLF. Written as DNA, the CDR3 is TGTGCCAGCATCCAGGACACCGGGGAGCTGTTATTT.

This clonotype was seen at least ten times. The chain is built from TRBV12-3 or TRBV12-4 and TRBJ2-7, with TRBD1 matching 9 bases. CDR3 length: 14 amino acids. The ends lost 1 base at V and 6 bases at J; junction bases unmatched: 4. The CDR3 DNA follows: TGTGCCAGCAGTTTAGGGACAGGGGCCGCCGAGCAGTACTTC. Translation gives CASSLGTGAAEQYF.